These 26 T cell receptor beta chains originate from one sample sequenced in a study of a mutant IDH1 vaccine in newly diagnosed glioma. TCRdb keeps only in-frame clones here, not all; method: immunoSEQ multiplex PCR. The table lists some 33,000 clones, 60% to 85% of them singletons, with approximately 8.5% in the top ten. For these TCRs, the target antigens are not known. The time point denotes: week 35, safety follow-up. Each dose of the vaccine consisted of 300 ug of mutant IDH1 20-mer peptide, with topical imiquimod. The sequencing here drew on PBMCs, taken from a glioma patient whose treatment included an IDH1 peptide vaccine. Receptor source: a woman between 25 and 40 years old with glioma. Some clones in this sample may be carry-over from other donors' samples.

CDR3 in amino acids: CASTRGGTSGIYEQYF. The CDR3 bases are TGTGCCAGTACCAGAGGTGGGACTAGCGGGATTTACGAGCAGTACTTC. The chain recombines TRBV19 with TRBJ2-7, with 13 positions matching TRBD2. J gave up 4 bases and V 7 bases, and 10 bases lay outside the gene matches. From germline, CDR1 is LNHDA and CDR2 SQIVND (reference sequence). There are 16 residues in the CDR3. Full variable domain (outside the CDR3, taken from reference TRBV19 and TRBJ2-7): DGGITQSPKYLFRKEGQNVTLSCEQNLNHDAMYWYRQDPGQGLRLIYYSQIVNDFQKGDIAEGYSVSREKKESFPLTVTSAQKNPTAFYLCASTRGGTSGIYEQYFGPGTRLTVT.

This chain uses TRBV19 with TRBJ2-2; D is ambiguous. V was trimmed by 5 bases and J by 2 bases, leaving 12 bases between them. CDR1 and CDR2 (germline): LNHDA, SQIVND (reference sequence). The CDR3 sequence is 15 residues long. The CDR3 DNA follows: TGTGCCAGTAGTGTCGGGCTCCCCAACACCGGGGAGCTGTTTTTT. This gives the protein CASSVGLPNTGELFF.

CDR3 DNA sequence: TGTGCCAGCAGCCCCCGGAGGGCTGCGGACGAGCAGTACTTC. Its translation is CASSPRRAADEQYF. The chain uses TRBV7-9 and TRBJ2-7; D perhaps matches TRBD2 (6 bases). Between the trimmed V and J ends, which lost 5 bases and 5 bases, there was a span of 16 bases. CDR1 SEHNR and CDR2 FQNEAQ come from the germline V gene (reference sequence). The CDR3 sequence is 14 residues long.

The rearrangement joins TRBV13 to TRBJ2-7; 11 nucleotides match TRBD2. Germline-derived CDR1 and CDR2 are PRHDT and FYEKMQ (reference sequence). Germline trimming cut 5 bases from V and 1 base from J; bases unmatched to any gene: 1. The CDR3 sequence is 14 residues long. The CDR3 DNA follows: TGTGCCAGCAGCCGGACTAGCGGGTCCTACGAGCAGTACTTC. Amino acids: CASSRTSGSYEQYF.

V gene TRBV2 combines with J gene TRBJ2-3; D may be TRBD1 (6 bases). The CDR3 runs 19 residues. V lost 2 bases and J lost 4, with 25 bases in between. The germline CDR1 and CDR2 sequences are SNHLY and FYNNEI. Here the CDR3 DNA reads TGTGCCAGCAGTGAATCCCAAGGGGTGGTGAGGGGGAAGGCAGATACGCAGTATTTT. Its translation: CASSESQGVVRGKADTQYF.

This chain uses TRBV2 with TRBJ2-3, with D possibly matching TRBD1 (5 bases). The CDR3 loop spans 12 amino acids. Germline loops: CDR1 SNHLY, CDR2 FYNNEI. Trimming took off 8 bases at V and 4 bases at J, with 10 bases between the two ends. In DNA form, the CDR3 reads TGTGCCAGCCAGCAGGGCCCAGATACGCAGTATTTT. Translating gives CASQQGPDTQYF.

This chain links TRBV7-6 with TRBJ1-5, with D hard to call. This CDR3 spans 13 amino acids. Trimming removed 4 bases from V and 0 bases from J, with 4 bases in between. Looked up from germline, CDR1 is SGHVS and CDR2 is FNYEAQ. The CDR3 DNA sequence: TGTGCCAGCAGCTACAATAGCAATCAGCCCCAGCATTTT. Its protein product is CASSYNSNQPQHF.

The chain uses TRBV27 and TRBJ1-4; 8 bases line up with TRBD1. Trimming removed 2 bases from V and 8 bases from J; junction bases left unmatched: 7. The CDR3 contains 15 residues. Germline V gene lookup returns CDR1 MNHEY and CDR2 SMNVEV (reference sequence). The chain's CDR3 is CASSLDQGAGEKLFF. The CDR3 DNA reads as TGTGCCAGCAGTTTAGATCAGGGGGCTGGAGAAAAACTGTTTTTT.

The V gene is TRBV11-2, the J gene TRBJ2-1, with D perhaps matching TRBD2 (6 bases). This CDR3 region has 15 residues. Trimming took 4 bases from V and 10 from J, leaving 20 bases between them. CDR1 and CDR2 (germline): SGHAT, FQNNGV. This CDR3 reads CASSSGDWGTREQFF. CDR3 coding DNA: TGTGCCAGCAGCTCTGGGGACTGGGGTACAAGGGAGCAGTTCTTC.

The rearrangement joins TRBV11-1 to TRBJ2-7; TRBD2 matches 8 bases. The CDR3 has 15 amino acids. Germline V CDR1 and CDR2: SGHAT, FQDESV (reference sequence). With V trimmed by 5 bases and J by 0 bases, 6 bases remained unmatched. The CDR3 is CASSPTSGSSYEQYF. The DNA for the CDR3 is TGTGCCAGCAGCCCCACTAGCGGCTCCTCCTACGAGCAGTACTTC.

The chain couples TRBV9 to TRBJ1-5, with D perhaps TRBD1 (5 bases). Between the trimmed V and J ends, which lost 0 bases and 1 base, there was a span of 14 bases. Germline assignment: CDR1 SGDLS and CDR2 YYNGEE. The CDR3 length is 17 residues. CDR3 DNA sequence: TGTGCCAGCAGCGTAGGGCCAACGGGGGGGAGCAATCAGCCCCAGCATTTT. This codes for CASSVGPTGGSNQPQHF.

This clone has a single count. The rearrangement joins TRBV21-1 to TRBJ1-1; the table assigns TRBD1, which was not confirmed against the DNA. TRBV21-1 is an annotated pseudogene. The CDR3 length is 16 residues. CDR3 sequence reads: CASSKRDYGQNTEAFF. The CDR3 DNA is TGTGCCAGCAGCAAAAGGGATTACGGACAGAACACTGAAGCTTTCTTT.

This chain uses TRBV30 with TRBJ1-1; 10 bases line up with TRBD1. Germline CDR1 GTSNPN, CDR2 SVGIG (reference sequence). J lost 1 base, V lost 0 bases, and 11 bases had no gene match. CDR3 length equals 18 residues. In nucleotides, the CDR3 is TGTGCCTGGAGTGTAGGGACCCCGGGACAGGGGCCGAACACTGAAGCTTTCTTT. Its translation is CAWSVGTPGQGPNTEAFF.

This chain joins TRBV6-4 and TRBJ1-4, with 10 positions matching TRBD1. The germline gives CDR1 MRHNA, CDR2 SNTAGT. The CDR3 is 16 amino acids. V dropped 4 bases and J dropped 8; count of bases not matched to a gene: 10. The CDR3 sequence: CASSVHGQGGSEKLFF. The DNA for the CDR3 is TGTGCCAGCAGTGTCCACGGACAGGGGGGATCAGAAAAACTGTTTTTT.

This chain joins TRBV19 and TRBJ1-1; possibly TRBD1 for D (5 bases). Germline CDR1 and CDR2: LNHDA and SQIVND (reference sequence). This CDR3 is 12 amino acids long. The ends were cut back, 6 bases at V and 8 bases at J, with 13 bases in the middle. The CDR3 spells CASSFFGTEAFF. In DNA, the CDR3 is TGTGCCAGTAGCTTTTTTGGGACGGAAGCTTTCTTT.

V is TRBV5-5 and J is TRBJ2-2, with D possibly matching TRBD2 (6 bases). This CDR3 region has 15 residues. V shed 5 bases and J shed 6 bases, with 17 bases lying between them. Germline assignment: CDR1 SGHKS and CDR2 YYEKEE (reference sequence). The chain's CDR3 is CASRPGLREAGELFF. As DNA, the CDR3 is TGTGCCAGCAGGCCGGGACTCCGAGAGGCCGGGGAGCTGTTTTTT.

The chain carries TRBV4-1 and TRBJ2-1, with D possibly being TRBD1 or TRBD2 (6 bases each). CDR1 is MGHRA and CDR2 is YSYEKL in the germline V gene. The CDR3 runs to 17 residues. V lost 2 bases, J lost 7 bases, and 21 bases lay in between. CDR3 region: CASSQRSNKGGLNEQFF. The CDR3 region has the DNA TGCGCCAGCAGCCAAAGATCGAATAAGGGGGGTTTGAATGAGCAGTTCTTC.

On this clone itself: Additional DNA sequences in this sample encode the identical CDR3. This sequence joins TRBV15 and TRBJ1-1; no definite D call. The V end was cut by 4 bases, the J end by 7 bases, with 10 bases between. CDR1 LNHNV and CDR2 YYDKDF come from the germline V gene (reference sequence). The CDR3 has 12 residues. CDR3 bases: TGTGCCACCAGCACACGACAAGGTGAAGCTTTCTTT. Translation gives CATSTRQGEAFF.

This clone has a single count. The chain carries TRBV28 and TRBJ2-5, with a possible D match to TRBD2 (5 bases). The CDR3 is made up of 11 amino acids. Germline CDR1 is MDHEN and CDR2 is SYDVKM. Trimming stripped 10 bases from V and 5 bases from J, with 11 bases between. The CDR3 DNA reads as TGTGCCATCGTCCGAGGGGAGACCCAGTACTTC. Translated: CAIVRGETQYF.

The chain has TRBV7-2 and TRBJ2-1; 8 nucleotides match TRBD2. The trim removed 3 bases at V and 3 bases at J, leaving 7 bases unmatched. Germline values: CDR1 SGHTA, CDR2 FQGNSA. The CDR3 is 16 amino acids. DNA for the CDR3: TGTGCCAGCAGCTTTGATAGCGGGGCCGGCTACAATGAGCAGTTCTTC. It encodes CASSFDSGAGYNEQFF.

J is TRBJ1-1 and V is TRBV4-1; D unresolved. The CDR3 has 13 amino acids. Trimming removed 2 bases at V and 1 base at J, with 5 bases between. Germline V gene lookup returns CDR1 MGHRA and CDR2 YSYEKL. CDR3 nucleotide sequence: TGCGCCAGCAGCCAACCGGGGAACACTGAAGCTTTCTTT. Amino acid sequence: CASSQPGNTEAFF.

CDR3 nucleotides: TGCGCCAGCAGCTTAGCGGGGGAGACCGGGGAGCTGTTTTTT. Its protein product is CASSLAGETGELFF. J is TRBJ2-2 and V is TRBV5-1; 8 bases align to TRBD2. The CDR3 is made up of 14 amino acids. Trimming took 2 bases from V and 5 from J; bases not matched to a gene: 2. Per germline, CDR1 SGHRS and CDR2 YFSETQ.

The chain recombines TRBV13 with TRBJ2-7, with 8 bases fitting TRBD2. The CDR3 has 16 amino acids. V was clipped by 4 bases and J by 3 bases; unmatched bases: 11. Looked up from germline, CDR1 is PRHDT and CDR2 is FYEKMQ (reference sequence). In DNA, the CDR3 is TGTGCCAGCAGCTCAGCGCCAGACAGCGGGGGCTACGAGCAGTACTTC. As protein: CASSSAPDSGGYEQYF. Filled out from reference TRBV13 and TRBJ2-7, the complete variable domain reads AAGVIQSPRHLIKEKRETATLKCYPIPRHDTVYWYQQGPGQDPQFLISFYEKMQSDKGSIPDRFSAQQFSDYHSELNMSSLELGDSALYFCASSSAPDSGGYEQYFGPGTRLTVT.

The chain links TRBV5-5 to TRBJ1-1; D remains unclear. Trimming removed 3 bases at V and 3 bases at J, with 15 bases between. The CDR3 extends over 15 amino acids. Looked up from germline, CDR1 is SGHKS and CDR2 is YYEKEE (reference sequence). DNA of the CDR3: TGTGCCAGCAGCTCGGACCGGGGTTTGGACACTGAAGCTTTCTTT. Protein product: CASSSDRGLDTEAFF.

The CDR3 DNA reads TGTGCCAGCAGCCAAACCGGACTCGGCGAGCAGTACTTC. This codes for CASSQTGLGEQYF. The chain carries TRBV4-2 and TRBJ2-7, with TRBD2 as a possible D gene (5 bases). Between the trimmed V and J ends, which lost 2 bases and 6 bases, there was a span of 11 bases. Germline V CDR1 and CDR2: LGHNA, YNFKEQ. There are 13 residues in the CDR3.

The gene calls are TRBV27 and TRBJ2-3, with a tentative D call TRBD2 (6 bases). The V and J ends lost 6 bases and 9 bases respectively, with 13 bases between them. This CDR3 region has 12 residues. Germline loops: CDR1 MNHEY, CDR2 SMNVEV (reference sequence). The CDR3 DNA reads TGTGCCAGCAGCCCGCGGGGCGACACGCAGTATTTT. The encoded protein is CASSPRGDTQYF.